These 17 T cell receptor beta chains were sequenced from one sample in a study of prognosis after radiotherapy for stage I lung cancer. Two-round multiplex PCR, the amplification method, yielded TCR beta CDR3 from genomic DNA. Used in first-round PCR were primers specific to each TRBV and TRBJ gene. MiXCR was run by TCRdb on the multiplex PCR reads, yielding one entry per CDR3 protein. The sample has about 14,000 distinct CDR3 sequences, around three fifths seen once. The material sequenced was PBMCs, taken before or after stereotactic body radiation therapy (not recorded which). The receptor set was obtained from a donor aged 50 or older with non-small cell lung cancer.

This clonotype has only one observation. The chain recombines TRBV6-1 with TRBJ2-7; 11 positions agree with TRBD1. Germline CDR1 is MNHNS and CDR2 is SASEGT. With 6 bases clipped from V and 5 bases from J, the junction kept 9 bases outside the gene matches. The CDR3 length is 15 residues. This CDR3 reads CASRVDRGPLDEQYF. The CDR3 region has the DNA TGTGCCAGCAGAGTGGACAGGGGGCCGCTTGACGAGCAGTACTTC.

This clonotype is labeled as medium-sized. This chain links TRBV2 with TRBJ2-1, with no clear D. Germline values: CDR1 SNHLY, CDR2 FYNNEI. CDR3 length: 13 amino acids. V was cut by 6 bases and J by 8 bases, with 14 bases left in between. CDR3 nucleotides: TGTGCCAGCAGCGATCTTAGGCAGCATGAGCAGTTCTTC. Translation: CASSDLRQHEQFF.

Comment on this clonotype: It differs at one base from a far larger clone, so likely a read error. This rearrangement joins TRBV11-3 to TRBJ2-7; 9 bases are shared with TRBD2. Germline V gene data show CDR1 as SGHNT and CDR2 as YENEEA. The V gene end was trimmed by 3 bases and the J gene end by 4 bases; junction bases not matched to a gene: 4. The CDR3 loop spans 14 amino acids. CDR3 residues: CASSLGSGSYEQYF. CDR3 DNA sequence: TGTGCCAGCAGCTTGGGTAGCGGGAGTTACGAGCAGTACTTC.

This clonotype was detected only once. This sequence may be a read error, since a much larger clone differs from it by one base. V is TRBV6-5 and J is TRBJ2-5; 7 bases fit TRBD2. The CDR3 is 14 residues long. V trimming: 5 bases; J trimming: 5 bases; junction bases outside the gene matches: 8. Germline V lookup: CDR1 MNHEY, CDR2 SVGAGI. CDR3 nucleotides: TGTGCCAGCAGTAGTAGCGGGCGAGTCGAGACCCAGTACTTC. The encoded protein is CASSSSGRVETQYF.

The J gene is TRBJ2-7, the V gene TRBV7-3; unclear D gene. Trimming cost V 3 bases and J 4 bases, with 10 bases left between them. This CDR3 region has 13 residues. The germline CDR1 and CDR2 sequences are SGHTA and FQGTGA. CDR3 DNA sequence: TGTGCCAGCAGCTTGGAACAGAATTACGAGCAGTACTTC. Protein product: CASSLEQNYEQYF.

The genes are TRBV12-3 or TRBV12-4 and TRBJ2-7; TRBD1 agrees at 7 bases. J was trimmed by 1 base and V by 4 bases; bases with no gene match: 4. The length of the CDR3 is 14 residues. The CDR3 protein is CASSWGTESYEQYF. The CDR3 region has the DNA TGTGCCAGCAGTTGGGGGACAGAGTCCTACGAGCAGTACTTC.

This CDR3 is CSARDGGGSRSNQPQHF. The CDR3, as DNA: TGCAGTGCTAGAGATGGTGGGGGCAGTCGAAGCAATCAGCCCCAGCATTTT. The chain employs TRBV20-1 and TRBJ1-5; tentative D call: TRBD1 (6 bases). The CDR3 covers 17 residues. V shed 0 bases and J shed 1 base, with 16 bases lying between them. Germline lookup yields CDR1 DFQATT and CDR2 SNEGSKA (reference sequence).

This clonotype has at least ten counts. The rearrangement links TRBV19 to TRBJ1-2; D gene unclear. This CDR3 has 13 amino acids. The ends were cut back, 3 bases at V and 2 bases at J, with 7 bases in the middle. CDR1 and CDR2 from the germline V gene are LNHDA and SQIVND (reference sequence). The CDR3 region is CASSMVANYGYTF. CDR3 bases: TGTGCCAGTAGTATGGTGGCGAACTATGGCTACACCTTC. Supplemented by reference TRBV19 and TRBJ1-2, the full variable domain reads DGGITQSPKYLFRKEGQNVTLSCEQNLNHDAMYWYRQDPGQGLRLIYYSQIVNDFQKGDIAEGYSVSREKKESFPLTVTSAQKNPTAFYLCASSMVANYGYTFGSGTRLTVV.

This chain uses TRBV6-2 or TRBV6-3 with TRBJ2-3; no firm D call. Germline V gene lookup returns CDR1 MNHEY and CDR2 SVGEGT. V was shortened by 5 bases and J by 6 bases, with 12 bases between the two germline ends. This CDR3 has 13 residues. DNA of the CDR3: TGTGCCAGCAGTCCGACACCCTTGGATACGCAGTATTTT. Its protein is CASSPTPLDTQYF.

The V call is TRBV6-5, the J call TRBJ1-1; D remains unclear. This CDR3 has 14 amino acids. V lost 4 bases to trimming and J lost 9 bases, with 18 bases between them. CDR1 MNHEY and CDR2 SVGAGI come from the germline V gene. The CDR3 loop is CASSSPQWEEKAFF. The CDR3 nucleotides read TGTGCCAGCAGTTCCCCCCAGTGGGAGGAAAAAGCTTTCTTT.

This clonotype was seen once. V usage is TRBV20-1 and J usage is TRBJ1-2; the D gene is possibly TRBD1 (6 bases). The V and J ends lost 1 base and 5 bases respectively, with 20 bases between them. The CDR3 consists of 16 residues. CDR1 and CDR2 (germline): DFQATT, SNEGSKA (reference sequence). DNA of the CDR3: TGCAGTGCTAGAGTGGTCCGGGAACAGGGATATTATGGCTACACCTTC. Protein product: CSARVVREQGYYGYTF.

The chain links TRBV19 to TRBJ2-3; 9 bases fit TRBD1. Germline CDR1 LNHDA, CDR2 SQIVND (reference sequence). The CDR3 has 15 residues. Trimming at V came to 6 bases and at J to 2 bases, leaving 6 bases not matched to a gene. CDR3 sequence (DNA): TGTGCCAGTAGGACAACAGGGGGCTCCACAGATACGCAGTATTTT. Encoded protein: CASRTTGGSTDTQYF.

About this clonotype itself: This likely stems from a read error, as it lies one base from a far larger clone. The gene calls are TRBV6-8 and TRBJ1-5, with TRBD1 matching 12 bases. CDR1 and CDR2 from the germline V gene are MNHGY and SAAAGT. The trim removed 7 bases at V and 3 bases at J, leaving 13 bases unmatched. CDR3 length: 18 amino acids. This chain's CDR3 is CASTSGTGGARDNQPQHF. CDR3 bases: TGTGCCAGCACCTCCGGGACAGGGGGCGCAAGGGACAATCAGCCCCAGCATTTT.

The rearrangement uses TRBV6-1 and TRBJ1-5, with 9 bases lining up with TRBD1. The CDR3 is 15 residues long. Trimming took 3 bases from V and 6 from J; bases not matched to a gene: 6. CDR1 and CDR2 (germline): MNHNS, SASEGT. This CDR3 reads CASSDQQGAGQPQHF. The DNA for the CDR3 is TGTGCCAGCAGTGATCAACAGGGGGCAGGTCAGCCCCAGCATTTT.

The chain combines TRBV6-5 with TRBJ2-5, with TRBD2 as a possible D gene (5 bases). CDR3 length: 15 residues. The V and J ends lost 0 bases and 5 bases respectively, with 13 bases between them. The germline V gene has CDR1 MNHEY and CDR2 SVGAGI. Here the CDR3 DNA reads TGTGCCAGCAGTTACTCGACGGGATTGGGCGAGACCCAGTACTTC. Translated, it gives CASSYSTGLGETQYF.

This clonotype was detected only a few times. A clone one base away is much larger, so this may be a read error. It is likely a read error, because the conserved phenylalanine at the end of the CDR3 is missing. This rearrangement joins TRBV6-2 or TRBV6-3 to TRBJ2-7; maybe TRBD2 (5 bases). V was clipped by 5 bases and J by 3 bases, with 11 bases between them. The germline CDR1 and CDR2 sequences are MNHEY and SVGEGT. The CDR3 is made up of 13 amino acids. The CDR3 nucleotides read TGTGCCAGCAGTGACGGGAAAATCTACGAGCAGTACCTC. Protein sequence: CASSDGKIYEQYL.

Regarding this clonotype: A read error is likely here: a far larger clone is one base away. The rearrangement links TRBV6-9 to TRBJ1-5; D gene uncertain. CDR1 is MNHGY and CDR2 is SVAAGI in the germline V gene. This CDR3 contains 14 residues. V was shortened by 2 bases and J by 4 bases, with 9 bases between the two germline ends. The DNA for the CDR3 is TGTGCCAGCAGTTATCGGGAAGGAAATCAGCCCCAGCATTTT. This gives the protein CASSYREGNQPQHF.